This T cell receptor beta chain was recovered during a study of cytomegalovirus exposure and HLA in healthy donors. Points from the study as a whole: The study flagged 150 to 200 TCR beta chains as cytomegalovirus-associated. Accurate prediction of HLA-A and HLA-B alleles (for most subjects) was reportedly achieved from TCR beta sequences. In a later analysis, an Asian-associated ancestry cluster reportedly showed fewer N-insertions than the 666-donor mean.

A remark on this clone: Its target is not known.

Germline V gene sequence: CDR1 MNHNS, CDR2 SASEGT. The CDR3 runs 11 residues. The trim removed 7 bases at V and 14 bases at J, leaving 8 bases unmatched. PCR primers comprised 60 Vbeta and 13 Jbeta primers. In the original processing: Some 80 million unique TCR beta chains, 8.5 million to 14 million shared, were counted in a later analysis. The repertoire was sequenced with immunoSEQ multiplex PCR; TCRdb's copy has only in-frame clones and lacks some. V, J and clone size are taken as reported in that table, and D and trimming were inferred from the DNA itself. The sample lists some 140,000 clones; less than 80% were seen once.

The sequenced sample was PBMCs. The rearrangement joins TRBV6-1 to TRBJ2-1; TRBD2 agrees at 7 bases. The origin of this receptor is a man between 50 and 59 years old in good health and CMV-seropositive. The CDR3 here is CASTREAGEFF. DNA for the CDR3: TGTGCCAGCACCCGGGAGGCCGGGGAGTTCTTC.